Shown below are 18 T cell receptor beta chains from a single sample sequenced in a study of T cell responses to AZD1222 COVID-19 vaccine. The data were produced by immunoSEQ multiplex PCR, yet TCRdb's version contains in-frame clones alone and is incomplete. The sample has around 84,000 clones; 70% to 90% are singletons. The material sequenced was peripheral blood, taken on day 0 of AZD1222 vaccination. These receptors were taken from an adult in good health.

In DNA form, the CDR3 reads TGTGCCAGCAGCCATATGAGAGCGCCGAACACCGGGGAGCTGTTTTTT. As protein: CASSHMRAPNTGELFF. This chain links TRBV11-2 with TRBJ2-2; D is uncertain. The germline gives CDR1 SGHAT, CDR2 FQNNGV. Trimming removed 5 bases at V and 0 bases at J, with 13 bases between. This CDR3 comprises 16 residues.

V gene TRBV5-1 combines with J gene TRBJ2-3; maybe TRBD1 (6 bases). CDR1 SGHRS and CDR2 YFSETQ come from the germline V gene. The CDR3 contains 15 residues. The V end was cut by 1 base, the J end by 2 bases, with 11 bases between. CDR3 sequence: CASSLRGIYTDTQYF. CDR3 DNA sequence: TGCGCCAGCAGCTTGAGGGGGATATACACAGATACGCAGTATTTT.

The count of this clone is one. The chain has TRBV7-8 and TRBJ2-7; TRBD2 agrees at 12 bases. V lost 5 bases to trimming and J lost 2 bases; unmatched junction nucleotides: 7. The CDR3 spans 16 residues. Germline V gene lookup returns CDR1 SGHVS and CDR2 FQNEAQ. As DNA, the CDR3 is TGTGCCAGCAGCCCAGGTCTAGCGGGAGGGCCCTACGAGCAGTACTTC. Encoded protein: CASSPGLAGGPYEQYF.

The chain is built from TRBV6-5 and TRBJ2-2; unclear D gene. Germline CDR1 reads MNHEY; CDR2 reads SVGAGI. The V end was cut by 1 base, the J end by 2 bases, with 8 bases between. The CDR3 runs to 15 residues. Written as DNA, the CDR3 is TGTGCCAGCAGTTACTACTTAGACAACACCGGGGAGCTGTTTTTT. This encodes CASSYYLDNTGELFF.

The V call is TRBV2, the J call TRBJ1-5; D possibly corresponds to TRBD1 (6 bases). Germline V gene data show CDR1 as SNHLY and CDR2 as FYNNEI. V lost 6 bases, J lost 5 bases, and 14 bases lay in between. CDR3 length equals 14 residues. In DNA, the CDR3 is TGTGCCAGCAGGCGGGGGGGCGGAGATCAGCCCCAGCATTTT. Translation: CASRRGGGDQPQHF.

This rearrangement joins TRBV19 to TRBJ1-1, with a weak D call TRBD1 (6 bases). CDR1 is LNHDA, CDR2 SQIVND, per germline (reference sequence). Trimming removed 9 bases at V and 1 base at J, with 15 bases between. CDR3 length: 14 residues. The CDR3 protein is CASQETGSNTEAFF. CDR3 DNA: TGTGCCAGCCAGGAGACAGGATCGAACACTGAAGCTTTCTTT. Variable domain in full (rest from reference TRBV19 and TRBJ1-1): DGGITQSPKYLFRKEGQNVTLSCEQNLNHDAMYWYRQDPGQGLRLIYYSQIVNDFQKGDIAEGYSVSREKKESFPLTVTSAQKNPTAFYLCASQETGSNTEAFFGQGTRLTVV.

This chain links TRBV7-3 with TRBJ1-2; 7 positions agree with TRBD1. CDR1 and CDR2 (germline): SGHTA, FQGTGA. The CDR3 has 16 residues. V lost 5 bases, J lost 3 bases, and 12 bases stayed unmatched. Here the CDR3 reads CASSQGDGRLDYGYTF. The CDR3 DNA is TGTGCCAGCAGCCAGGGGGACGGCCGATTGGACTATGGCTACACCTTC.

This clone was seen only once. V is TRBV6-5 and J is TRBJ1-2, with unresolved D. Trimming took 0 bases from V and 4 from J, leaving 15 bases between them. The length of the CDR3 is 16 residues. Germline V CDR1 and CDR2: MNHEY, SVGAGI. CDR3 protein: CASSYSSLGKGYGYTF. The CDR3 nucleotides are TGTGCCAGCAGTTACTCGAGCCTGGGGAAAGGCTATGGCTACACCTTC.

This clone was seen just once. The J gene is TRBJ2-4, the V gene TRBV5-4; weak D call: TRBD2 (6 bases). Trimming removed 4 bases from V and 2 bases from J, with 10 bases in between. This CDR3 region has 14 residues. Germline lookup yields CDR1 SGHNT and CDR2 YYREEE (reference sequence). The CDR3 DNA is TGTGCCAGCAGCCCGGGAGTAACCAAAAACATTCAGTACTTC. Amino acid sequence: CASSPGVTKNIQYF.

As DNA, the CDR3 is TGTGCCATCAGTGAGTCGAGAGGGAATCAGCCCCAGCATTTT. This codes for CAISESRGNQPQHF. The chain links TRBV10-3 to TRBJ1-5, with no clear D. V was trimmed by 0 bases and J by 4 bases, leaving 7 bases between them. Germline lookup yields CDR1 ENHRY and CDR2 SYGVKD. There are 14 residues in the CDR3.

The rearrangement joins TRBV7-3 to TRBJ2-1, with TRBD2 matching over 7 bases. With 0 bases clipped from V and 3 bases from J, the junction kept 5 bases outside the gene matches. This CDR3 is 16 amino acids long. Germline V CDR1 and CDR2: SGHTA, FQGTGA. CDR3 sequence (DNA): TGTGCCAGCAGCTTAACGGCGGGAGAGTACTACAATGAGCAGTTCTTC. This encodes CASSLTAGEYYNEQFF.

For this clone: The sample contains more than one DNA sequence encoding this CDR3. The rearrangement joins TRBV12-3 or TRBV12-4 to TRBJ2-1; D gene unclear. Trimming stripped 0 bases from V and 6 bases from J, with 3 bases between. The CDR3 covers 12 residues. CDR3 sequence reads: CASSLAGNEQFF. The CDR3 bases are TGTGCCAGCAGTTTAGCGGGCAATGAGCAGTTCTTC.

This rearrangement joins TRBV4-2 to TRBJ1-6, with TRBD1 identical over 7 bases. Losses at the gene ends were 4 bases for V and 9 bases for J; bases not matched to a gene: 9. CDR1 and CDR2 from the germline V gene are LGHNA and YNFKEQ. This CDR3 is built from 15 residues. This chain's CDR3 is CASSPPDREGSPLHF. Written as DNA, the CDR3 is TGTGCCAGCAGCCCACCAGACAGGGAAGGTTCACCCCTCCACTTT.

The chain employs TRBV5-1 and TRBJ2-2, with a possible D match to TRBD1 (5 bases). CDR3 length equals 14 residues. Trimming took 5 bases from V and 0 from J, leaving 8 bases between them. Germline CDR1 and CDR2: SGHRS and YFSETQ. CDR3 nucleotide sequence: TGCGCCAGCAGGACAGATACGAACACCGGGGAGCTGTTTTTT. Residues: CASRTDTNTGELFF.

The chain combines TRBV6-5 with TRBJ2-2, with 8 positions matching TRBD1. CDR1 is MNHEY and CDR2 is SVGAGI in the germline V gene. This CDR3 spans 14 amino acids. V lost 8 bases to trimming and J lost 4 bases; unmatched junction nucleotides: 6. The CDR3 protein is CASAVTGGTGELFF. CDR3 DNA sequence: TGTGCCAGCGCTGTTACAGGGGGCACCGGGGAGCTGTTTTTT.

The genes are TRBV29-1 and TRBJ2-2; D is possibly TRBD1 or TRBD2 (5 bases each). Germline lookup yields CDR1 SQVTM and CDR2 ANQGSEA. Trimming removed 7 bases at V and 0 bases at J, with 12 bases between. The CDR3 spans 14 residues. The CDR3 here is CSAVPGPNTGELFF. In DNA form, the CDR3 reads TGCAGCGCTGTCCCGGGACCGAACACCGGGGAGCTGTTTTTT.

The chain uses TRBV24-1 and TRBJ1-2; 8 bases are shared with TRBD1. Germline trimming cut 9 bases from V and 3 bases from J; bases unmatched to any gene: 2. The V gene's germline CDR1 is KGHDR and CDR2 SFDVKD. The CDR3 is 12 residues long. DNA of the CDR3: TGTGCCACCGGGGACAGGTACTATGGCTACACCTTC. Its protein product is CATGDRYYGYTF.

The chain combines TRBV5-6 with TRBJ2-3, with 7 bases fitting TRBD2. The CDR3 contains 17 residues. CDR1 is SGHDT, CDR2 YYEEEE, per germline. The V gene end was trimmed by 0 bases and the J gene end by 1 base; junction bases not matched to a gene: 8. CDR3 protein: CASSLEGRAVGTDTQYF. The CDR3 DNA follows: TGTGCCAGCAGCTTGGAGGGGAGGGCCGTGGGCACAGATACGCAGTATTTT.